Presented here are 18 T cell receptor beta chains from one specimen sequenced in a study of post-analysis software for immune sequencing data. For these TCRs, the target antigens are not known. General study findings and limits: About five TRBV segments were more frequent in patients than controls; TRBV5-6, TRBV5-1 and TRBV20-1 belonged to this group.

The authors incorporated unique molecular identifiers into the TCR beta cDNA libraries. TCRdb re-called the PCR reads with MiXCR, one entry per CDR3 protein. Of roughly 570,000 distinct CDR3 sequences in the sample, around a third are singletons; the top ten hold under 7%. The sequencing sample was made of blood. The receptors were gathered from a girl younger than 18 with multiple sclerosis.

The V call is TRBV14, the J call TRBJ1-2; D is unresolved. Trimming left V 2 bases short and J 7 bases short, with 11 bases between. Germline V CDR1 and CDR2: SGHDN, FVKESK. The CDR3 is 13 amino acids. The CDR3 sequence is CASSQPRRAGYTF. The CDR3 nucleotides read TGTGCCAGCAGCCAACCCAGGAGGGCTGGCTACACCTTC.

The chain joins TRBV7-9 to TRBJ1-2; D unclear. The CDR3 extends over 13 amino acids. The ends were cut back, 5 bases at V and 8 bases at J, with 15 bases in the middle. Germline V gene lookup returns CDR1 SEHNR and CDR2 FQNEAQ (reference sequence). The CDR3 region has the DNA TGTGCCAGCAGCCAAGGCCTCGGTGTCGGCTACACCTTC. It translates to CASSQGLGVGYTF.

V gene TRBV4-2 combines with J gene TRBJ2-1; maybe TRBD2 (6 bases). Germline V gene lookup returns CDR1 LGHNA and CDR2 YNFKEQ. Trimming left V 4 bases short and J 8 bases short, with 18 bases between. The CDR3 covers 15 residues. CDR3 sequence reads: CASSRGGVGGDEQFF. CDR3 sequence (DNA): TGTGCCAGCAGCCGTGGCGGGGTGGGAGGCGATGAGCAGTTCTTC.

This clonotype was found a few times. CDR3 sequence (DNA): TGTGCCATCAGTGCCCAATCTAGCGGGGGTACTCCCACAGATACGCAGTATTTT. It translates to CAISAQSSGGTPTDTQYF. This sequence joins TRBV10-3 and TRBJ2-3; 10 bases align to TRBD2. V was clipped by 4 bases and J by 2 bases; unmatched bases: 12. The germline gives CDR1 ENHRY, CDR2 SYGVKD. This CDR3 is built from 18 residues.

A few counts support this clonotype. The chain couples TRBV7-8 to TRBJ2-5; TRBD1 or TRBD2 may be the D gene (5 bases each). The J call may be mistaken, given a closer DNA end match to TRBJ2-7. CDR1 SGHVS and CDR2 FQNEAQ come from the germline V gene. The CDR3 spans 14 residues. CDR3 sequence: CASSFRDGRGEQYF. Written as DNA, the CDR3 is TGTGCCAGCAGCTTCCGGGACGGACGCGGCGAGCAGTACTTC.

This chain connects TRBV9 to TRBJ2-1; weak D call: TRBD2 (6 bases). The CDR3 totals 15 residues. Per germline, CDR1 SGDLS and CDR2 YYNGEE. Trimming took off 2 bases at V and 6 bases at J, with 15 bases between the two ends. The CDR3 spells CASSVDSGSGNEQFF. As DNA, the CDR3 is TGTGCCAGCAGCGTCGACAGCGGGTCCGGCAATGAGCAGTTCTTC. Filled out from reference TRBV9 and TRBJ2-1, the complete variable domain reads DSGVTQTPKHLITATGQRVTLRCSPRSGDLSVYWYQQSLDQGLQFLIQYYNGEERAKGNILERFSAQQFPDLHSELNLSSLELGDSALYFCASSVDSGSGNEQFFGPGTRLTVL.

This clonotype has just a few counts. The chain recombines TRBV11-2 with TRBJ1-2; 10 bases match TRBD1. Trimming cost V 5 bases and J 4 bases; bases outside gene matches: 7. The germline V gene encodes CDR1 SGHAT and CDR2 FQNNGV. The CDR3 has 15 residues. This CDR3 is CASSETGGLIYGYTF. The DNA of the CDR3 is TGTGCCAGCAGCGAGACAGGGGGCCTCATCTATGGCTACACCTTC.

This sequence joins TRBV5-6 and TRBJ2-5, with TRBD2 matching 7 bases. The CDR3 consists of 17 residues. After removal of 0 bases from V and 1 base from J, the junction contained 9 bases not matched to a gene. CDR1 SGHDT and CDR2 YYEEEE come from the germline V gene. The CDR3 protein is CASSLVDGGTRQETQYF. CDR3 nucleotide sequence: TGTGCCAGCAGCTTGGTAGACGGGGGGACCCGCCAAGAGACCCAGTACTTC.

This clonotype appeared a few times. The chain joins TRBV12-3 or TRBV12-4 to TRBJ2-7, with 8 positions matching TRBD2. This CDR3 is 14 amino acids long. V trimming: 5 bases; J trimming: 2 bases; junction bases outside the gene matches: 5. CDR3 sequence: CASSLRGGPYEQYF. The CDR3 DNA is TGTGCCAGCAGTCTTCGGGGGGGGCCCTACGAGCAGTACTTC.

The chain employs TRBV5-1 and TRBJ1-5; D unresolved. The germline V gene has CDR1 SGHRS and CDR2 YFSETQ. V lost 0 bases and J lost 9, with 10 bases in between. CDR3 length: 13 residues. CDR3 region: CASSLDSQWPQHF. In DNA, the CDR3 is TGCGCCAGCAGCTTGGACTCCCAGTGGCCCCAGCATTTT.

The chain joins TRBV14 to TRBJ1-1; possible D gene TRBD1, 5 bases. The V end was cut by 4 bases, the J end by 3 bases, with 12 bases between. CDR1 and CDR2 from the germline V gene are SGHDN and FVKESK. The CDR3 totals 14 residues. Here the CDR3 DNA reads TGTGCCAGCAGCCTACCGTGGGGGGACACTGAAGCTTTCTTT. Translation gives CASSLPWGDTEAFF.

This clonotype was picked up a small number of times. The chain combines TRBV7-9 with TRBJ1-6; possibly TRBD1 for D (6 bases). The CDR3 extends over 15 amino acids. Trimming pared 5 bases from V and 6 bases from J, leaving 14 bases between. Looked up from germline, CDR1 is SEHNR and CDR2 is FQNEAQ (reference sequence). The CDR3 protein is CASSKPGQPNSPLHF. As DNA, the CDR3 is TGTGCCAGCAGCAAACCGGGACAACCTAATTCACCCCTCCACTTT. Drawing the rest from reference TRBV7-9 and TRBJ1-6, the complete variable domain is DTGVSQNPRHKITKRGQNVTFRCDPISEHNRLYWYRQTLGQGPEFLTYFQNEAQLEKSRLLSDRFSAERPKGSFSTLEIQRTEQGDSAMYLCASSKPGQPNSPLHFGNGTRLTVT.

In DNA form, the CDR3 reads TGTGCCAGCAATTTGGGGGGGGCCAGCGGCTACACCTTC. Translation gives CASNLGGASGYTF. The chain links TRBV12-3 or TRBV12-4 to TRBJ1-2, with D tentatively TRBD1 (6 bases). V gave up 7 bases and J gave up 8 bases, with 17 bases separating them. The CDR3 has 13 residues.

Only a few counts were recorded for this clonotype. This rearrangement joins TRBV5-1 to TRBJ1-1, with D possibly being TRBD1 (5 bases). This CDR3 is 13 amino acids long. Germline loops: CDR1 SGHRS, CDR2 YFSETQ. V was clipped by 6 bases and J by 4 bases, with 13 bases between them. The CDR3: CASTRDGVTEAFF. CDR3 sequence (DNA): TGCGCCAGCACTCGGGACGGGGTCACTGAAGCTTTCTTT. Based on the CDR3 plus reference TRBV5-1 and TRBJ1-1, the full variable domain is KAGVTQTPRYLIKTRGQQVTLSCSPISGHRSVSWYQQTPGQGLQFLFEYFSETQRNKGNFPGRFSGRQFSNSRSEMNVSTLELGDSALYLCASTRDGVTEAFFGQGTRLTVV.

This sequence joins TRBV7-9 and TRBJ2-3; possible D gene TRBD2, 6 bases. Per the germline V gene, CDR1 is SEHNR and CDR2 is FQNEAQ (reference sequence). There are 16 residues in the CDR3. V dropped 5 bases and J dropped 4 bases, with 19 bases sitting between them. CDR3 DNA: TGTGCCAGCAGCCGATCCCTCGGGACGGGGGCAGATACGCAGTATTTT. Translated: CASSRSLGTGADTQYF.

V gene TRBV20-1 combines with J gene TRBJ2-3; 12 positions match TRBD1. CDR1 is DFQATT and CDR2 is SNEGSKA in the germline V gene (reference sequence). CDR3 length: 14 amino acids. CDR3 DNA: TGCAATGCAGGCGGGACAGGGGGCATAGATACGCAGTATTTT. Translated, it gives CNAGGTGGIDTQYF.

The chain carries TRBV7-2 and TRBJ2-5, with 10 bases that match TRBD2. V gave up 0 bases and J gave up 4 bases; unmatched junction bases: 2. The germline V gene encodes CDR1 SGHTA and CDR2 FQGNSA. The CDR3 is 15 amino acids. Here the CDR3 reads CASSLALAGRETQYF. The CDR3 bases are TGTGCCAGCAGCTTAGCACTAGCGGGGAGAGAGACCCAGTACTTC.

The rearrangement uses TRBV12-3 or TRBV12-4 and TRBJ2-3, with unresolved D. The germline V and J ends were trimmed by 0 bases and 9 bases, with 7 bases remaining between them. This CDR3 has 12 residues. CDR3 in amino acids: CASSLARKTQYF. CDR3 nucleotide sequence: TGTGCCAGCAGTTTAGCGCGGAAGACGCAGTATTTT.